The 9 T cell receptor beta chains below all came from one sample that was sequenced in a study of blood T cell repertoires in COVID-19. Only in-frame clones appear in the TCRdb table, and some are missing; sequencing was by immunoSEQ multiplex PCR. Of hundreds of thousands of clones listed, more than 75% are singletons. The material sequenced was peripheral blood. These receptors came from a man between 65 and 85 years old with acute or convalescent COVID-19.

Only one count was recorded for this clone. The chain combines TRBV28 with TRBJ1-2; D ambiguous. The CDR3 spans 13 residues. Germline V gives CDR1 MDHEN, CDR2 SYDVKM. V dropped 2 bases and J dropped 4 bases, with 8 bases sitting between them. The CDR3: CASSLTEGYGYTF. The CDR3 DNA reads TGTGCCAGCAGTTTAACAGAAGGCTATGGCTACACCTTC.

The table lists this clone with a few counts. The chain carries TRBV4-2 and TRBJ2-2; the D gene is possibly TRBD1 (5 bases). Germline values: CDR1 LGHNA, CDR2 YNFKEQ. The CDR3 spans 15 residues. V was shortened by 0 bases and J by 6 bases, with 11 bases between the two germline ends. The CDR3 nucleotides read TGTGCCAGCAGCCAAGACTTGACAGCGCCCGGGGAGCTGTTTTTT. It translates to CASSQDLTAPGELFF.

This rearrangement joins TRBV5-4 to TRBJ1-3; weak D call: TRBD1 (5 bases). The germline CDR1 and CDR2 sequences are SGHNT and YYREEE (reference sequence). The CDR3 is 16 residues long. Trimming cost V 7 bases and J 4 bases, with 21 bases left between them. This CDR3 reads CASGTMNGGPGNTIYF. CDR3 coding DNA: TGTGCCAGCGGTACAATGAACGGGGGTCCCGGAAACACCATATATTTT.

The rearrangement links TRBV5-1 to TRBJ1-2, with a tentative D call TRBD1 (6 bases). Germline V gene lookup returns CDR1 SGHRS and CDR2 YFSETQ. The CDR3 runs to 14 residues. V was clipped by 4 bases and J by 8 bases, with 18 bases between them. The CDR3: CASSAGYRVGGYTF. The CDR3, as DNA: TGCGCCAGCAGCGCAGGCTACAGGGTCGGAGGCTACACCTTC.

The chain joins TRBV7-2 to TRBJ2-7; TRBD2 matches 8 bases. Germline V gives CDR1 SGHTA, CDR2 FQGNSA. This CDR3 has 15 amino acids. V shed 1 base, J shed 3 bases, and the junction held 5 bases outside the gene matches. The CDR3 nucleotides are TGTGCCAGCAGCTTAGGCGGGGGGTCCTTCTACGAGCAGTACTTC. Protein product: CASSLGGGSFYEQYF.

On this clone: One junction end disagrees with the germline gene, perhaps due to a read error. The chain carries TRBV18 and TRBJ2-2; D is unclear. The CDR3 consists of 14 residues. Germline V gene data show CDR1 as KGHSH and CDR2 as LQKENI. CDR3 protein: CASSPQENAGELFF. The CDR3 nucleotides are TGTGCCAGCTCACCACAGGAGAACGCCGGGGAGCTGTTTTTT.

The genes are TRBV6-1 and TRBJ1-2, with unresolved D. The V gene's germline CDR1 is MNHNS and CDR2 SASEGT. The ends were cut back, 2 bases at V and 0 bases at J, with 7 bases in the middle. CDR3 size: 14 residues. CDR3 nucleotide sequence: TGTGCCAGCAGTGAATTTACGGCTAACTATGGCTACACCTTC. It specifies CASSEFTANYGYTF.

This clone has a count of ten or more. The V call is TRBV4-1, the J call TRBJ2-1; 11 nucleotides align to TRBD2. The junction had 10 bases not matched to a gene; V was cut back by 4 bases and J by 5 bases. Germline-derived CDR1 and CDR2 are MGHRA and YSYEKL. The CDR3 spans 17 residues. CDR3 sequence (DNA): TGCGCCAGCAGCCGAGTTACTAGCGGGAGTTCAAACAATGAGCAGTTCTTC. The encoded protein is CASSRVTSGSSNNEQFF.

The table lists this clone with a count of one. The CDR3, as DNA: TGCGCCAGCAGCCCAGGGACTAGCGGGGGCAATAATGAGCAGTTCTTC. This sequence encodes CASSPGTSGGNNEQFF. The V call is TRBV4-3, the J call TRBJ2-1, with 14 nucleotides matching TRBD2. There are 16 residues in the CDR3. Per germline, CDR1 LGHNA and CDR2 YSLEER. V lost 4 bases and J lost 7; bases outside the gene matches: 6.